This paragraph reports one T cell receptor beta chain. Its antigen is unknown. Only in-frame clones appear in the TCRdb table, and some are missing; sequencing was by immunoSEQ multiplex PCR. Here the sample spans over a thousand clones, approximately 88% being singletons. This sample stems from a study of chemoradiotherapy in HPV16-positive cancers. Study findings and constraints: Candidate HPV-specific clones and E7-related TCR motifs grew in tumor during treatment. For HPV16-positive patients, expanding HPV-responsive T cells associated with longer recurrence-free survival. Only a couple of HPV16-positive patients supplied the functional HPV-specificity definition.

Repeated repertoire sampling spanned the course of chemoradiotherapy. CDR1 and CDR2 (germline): SGHKS, YYEKEE (reference sequence). The CDR3 loop spans 14 amino acids. Trimming stripped 0 bases from V and 3 bases from J, with 9 bases between. This sequence was found in a human donor with HPV-associated anogenital cancer. Sequencing was performed on tumor tissue, taken from a patient who underwent chemoradiotherapy. The chain employs TRBV5-5 and TRBJ1-1, with D possibly matching TRBD1 (6 bases). The CDR3 nucleotides read TGTGCCAGCAGCTTGGGCGGGGGCGACACTGAAGCTTTCTTT. Translated, it gives CASSLGGGDTEAFF.